This TCR beta chain was retrieved from a study of blood T cell repertoires in COVID-19. The overall study: Some COVID-19 samples were acute and others convalescent; all came from the United States, Italy and Spain.

Clones were sequenced by immunoSEQ multiplex PCR, and TCRdb holds only the in-frame ones, with some missing. Of 120,000 or so clones listed, roughly 86% are singletons. The V end was cut by 8 bases, the J end by 7 bases, with 14 bases between. CDR3 length equals 13 residues. Germline loops: CDR1 LNHDA, CDR2 SQIVND (reference sequence). The sequenced sample was peripheral blood. The chain is built from TRBV19 and TRBJ2-2, with a weak D call TRBD2 (5 bases). The receptor comes from a woman in her fifties or sixties with acute or convalescent COVID-19. CDR3 amino acids: CASGIGRDGELFF. The CDR3 nucleotides are TGTGCCAGTGGCATAGGTCGGGACGGGGAGCTGTTTTTT. Full variable domain (missing parts from reference TRBV19 and TRBJ2-2): DGGITQSPKYLFRKEGQNVTLSCEQNLNHDAMYWYRQDPGQGLRLIYYSQIVNDFQKGDIAEGYSVSREKKESFPLTVTSAQKNPTAFYLCASGIGRDGELFFGEGSRLTVL.